This TCR beta chain was identified during a study of shared clonotypes between healthy human individuals. Whole-study results and caveats: Compared with clonotypes that all four donors shared, non-shared clonotypes had lower generation probabilities.

To note about this clone: The antigen remains undetermined.

Measured with immunoSEQ multiplex PCR; TCRdb has only the in-frame clones, and not every one. There are about 960,000 clones in the sample; approximately 76% occur only once, and roughly 1.5% lies in the top ten. V lost 6 bases and J 2 bases, leaving 14 bases between the germline ends. Germline V lookup: CDR1 MRHNA, CDR2 SNTAGT. The CDR3 sequence is 14 residues long. Specimen: memory CD4+ T cells sorted from blood. Sample subset: CD45RA-negative fraction. This clonotype was sampled from a man in his late teens or twenties in good health. The chain recombines TRBV6-4 with TRBJ2-7, with D perhaps being TRBD1 or TRBD2 (5 bases each). The CDR3 region has the DNA TGTGCCAGCAGCCCCGGCAGGGACCCCTACGAGCAGTACTTC. Amino acid sequence: CASSPGRDPYEQYF.